The rows below give T cell receptor beta chains drawn from one sample of a study of CD8 T cells in ankylosing spondylitis. TCRdb re-called the 5' RACE reads through MiXCR, storing one row per CDR3 protein. The data show fewer than 750,000 distinct CDR3 sequences, 15% to 20% seen once. Material: blood, either unsorted or a sorted T cell fraction (not recorded which). These receptors originate from a male donor with ankylosing spondylitis. CDR3s include the opening cysteine and the closing phenylalanine or tryptophan. The order of the fields is D gene, V gene, clone size, J gene, CDR3 DNA, CDR3 protein. D genes are given only for firm matches. Expanded clones are given a class, and other clones once, few, many or no size at all.

d_gene: TRBD1; v_gene: TRBV11-2; abundance: NA; j_gene: TRBJ2-7; CDR3nt: TGTGCCAGCAGCTTGCGACAGGGAGTCTACGAGCAGTACTTC; CDR3aa: CASSLRQGVYEQYF
d_gene: NA; v_gene: TRBV7-8; abundance: few; j_gene: TRBJ2-5; CDR3nt: TGTGCCAGCAGCTCGGCGGGGCAAGAGACCCAGTACTTC; CDR3aa: CASSSAGQETQYF
d_gene: NA; v_gene: TRBV9; abundance: NA; j_gene: TRBJ2-6; CDR3nt: TGTGCCAGCAGCGTAGGGTTATCAGGGGCTGGGGCCAACGTCCTGACTTTC; CDR3aa: CASSVGLSGAGANVLTF
d_gene: TRBD2; v_gene: TRBV20-1; abundance: few; j_gene: TRBJ2-7; CDR3nt: TGCAGTGCCACCGGGACTAGCGGGGGGAAAGAGCAGTACTTC; CDR3aa: CSATGTSGGKEQYF
d_gene: NA; v_gene: TRBV5-1; abundance: NA; j_gene: TRBJ2-5; CDR3nt: TGCGCCAGCAGACCGGGACAAGAAGAGACCCAGTACTTC; CDR3aa: CASRPGQEETQYF
d_gene: NA; v_gene: TRBV20-1; abundance: many; j_gene: TRBJ1-1; CDR3nt: TGCAGTGCTAATCCAAGTGGGACTGAAGCTTTCTTT; CDR3aa: CSANPSGTEAFF
d_gene: NA; v_gene: TRBV20-1; abundance: NA; j_gene: TRBJ1-2; CDR3nt: TGCAGTGCTAGCAGAGGATCTAACTATGGCTACACCTTC; CDR3aa: CSASRGSNYGYTF
d_gene: NA; v_gene: TRBV20-1; abundance: NA; j_gene: TRBJ2-1; CDR3nt: TGCAGTGCTAGAGTAGCCCAGGGGAGCTCCTACAATGAGCAGTTCTTC; CDR3aa: CSARVAQGSSYNEQFF
d_gene: NA; v_gene: TRBV6-2/TRBV6-3; abundance: few; j_gene: TRBJ2-3; CDR3nt: TGTGCCAGCAGTTACTCGATCGGTGCTAGGGCAGATACGCAGTATTTT; CDR3aa: CASSYSIGARADTQYF
d_gene: NA; v_gene: TRBV21-1; abundance: NA; j_gene: TRBJ2-4; CDR3nt: TGTGCCAGCAGCAAAGGGGGGAAAGCCAAAAACATTCAGTACTTC; CDR3aa: CASSKGGKAKNIQYF
d_gene: TRBD2; v_gene: TRBV7-2; abundance: few; j_gene: TRBJ2-7; CDR3nt: TGTGCCAGCAGCTTAGGGTTAGCGGGAGGAAAGTACGAGCAGTACTTC; CDR3aa: CASSLGLAGGKYEQYF
d_gene: TRBD1; v_gene: TRBV5-1; abundance: NA; j_gene: TRBJ2-1; CDR3nt: TGCGCCAGCAGCTTACGAGCCGGGACAGTCAACAATGAGCAGTTCTTC; CDR3aa: CASSLRAGTVNNEQFF
d_gene: NA; v_gene: TRBV12-3/TRBV12-4; abundance: many; j_gene: TRBJ1-1; CDR3nt: TGTGCCAGCAGTTTAAAAGGGACATCTGAAGCTTTCTTT; CDR3aa: CASSLKGTSEAFF
d_gene: TRBD1; v_gene: TRBV24-1; abundance: NA; j_gene: TRBJ1-5; CDR3nt: TGTGCCACCAGTGAACGGACAGGCCAGCCCCAGCATTTT; CDR3aa: CATSERTGQPQHF
d_gene: NA; v_gene: TRBV10-3; abundance: few; j_gene: TRBJ2-3; CDR3nt: TGTGCCATCAGTGGGACAGCAGATACGCAGTATTTT; CDR3aa: CAISGTADTQYF
d_gene: NA; v_gene: TRBV20-1; abundance: NA; j_gene: TRBJ2-7; CDR3nt: TGCAGTGCTAAGAGTGGGACGGAACCCTACGAGCAGTACTTC; CDR3aa: CSAKSGTEPYEQYF
d_gene: TRBD2; v_gene: TRBV29-1; abundance: many; j_gene: TRBJ2-1; CDR3nt: TGCAGCACCCGGACCGGGACTAATGTTGGTGAGCAGTTCTTC; CDR3aa: CSTRTGTNVGEQFF
d_gene: TRBD2; v_gene: TRBV29-1; abundance: few; j_gene: TRBJ2-1; CDR3nt: TGCAGCGTTTCACCGGGACTAGCGGGGTACAATGAGCAGTTCTTC; CDR3aa: CSVSPGLAGYNEQFF
d_gene: NA; v_gene: TRBV20-1; abundance: NA; j_gene: TRBJ2-3; CDR3nt: TGCAGTGCTAGCAGGGTAACTAGCACAGATACGCAGTATTTT; CDR3aa: CSASRVTSTDTQYF
d_gene: NA; v_gene: TRBV7-9; abundance: many; j_gene: TRBJ2-2; CDR3nt: TGTGCCAGCAGCTTAATGAACACCGGGGAGCTGTTTTTT; CDR3aa: CASSLMNTGELFF
d_gene: TRBD2; v_gene: TRBV12-3/TRBV12-4; abundance: NA; j_gene: TRBJ2-2; CDR3nt: TGTGCCAGCAGTAGGGGACTAGCGGGGGCAGCCGGGGAGCTGTTTTTT; CDR3aa: CASSRGLAGAAGELFF
d_gene: NA; v_gene: TRBV25-1; abundance: few; j_gene: TRBJ1-1; CDR3nt: TGTGCCAGCTTTGAAGAGGGGCTCGACACTGAAGCTTTCTTT; CDR3aa: CASFEEGLDTEAFF
d_gene: NA; v_gene: TRBV7-9; abundance: NA; j_gene: TRBJ1-6; CDR3nt: TGTGCCAGCAGCTTAGTACAGGGAAGTTCACCCCTCCACTTT; CDR3aa: CASSLVQGSSPLHF
d_gene: NA; v_gene: TRBV30; abundance: NA; j_gene: TRBJ1-1; CDR3nt: TGTGCCTGGAGTCCCCCCCTGGGGAGGGCCGACGCTTTCTTT; CDR3aa: CAWSPPLGRADAFF
d_gene: TRBD2; v_gene: TRBV29-1; abundance: NA; j_gene: TRBJ2-2; CDR3nt: TGCAGCGTCCCTACCACTAGCGGGAGCACCGGGGAGCTGTTTTTT; CDR3aa: CSVPTTSGSTGELFF
d_gene: TRBD2; v_gene: TRBV29-1; abundance: NA; j_gene: TRBJ2-1; CDR3nt: TGCAGCGTTGGTCAAGGACTAGCAGCTGAGCAGTTCTTC; CDR3aa: CSVGQGLAAEQFF
d_gene: TRBD2; v_gene: TRBV28; abundance: few; j_gene: TRBJ2-5; CDR3nt: TGTGCCAGCACTTTAGCGGGAGGTGCAGAGACCCAGTACTTC; CDR3aa: CASTLAGGAETQYF
d_gene: TRBD2; v_gene: TRBV7-3; abundance: few; j_gene: TRBJ2-7; CDR3nt: TGTGCCAGCAGCGAGTTAGCGGGAGTGGGCTACGAGCAGTACTTC; CDR3aa: CASSELAGVGYEQYF
d_gene: NA; v_gene: TRBV6-6; abundance: many; j_gene: TRBJ2-1; CDR3nt: TGTGCCAGCAGCCCCCGACTTGTTGAGCAGTTCTTC; CDR3aa: CASSPRLVEQFF
d_gene: NA; v_gene: TRBV4-1; abundance: NA; j_gene: TRBJ1-4; CDR3nt: TGCGCCAGCAGCCATCCCCAGGGATACGGTGAAAAACTGTTTTTT; CDR3aa: CASSHPQGYGEKLFF
d_gene: TRBD1; v_gene: TRBV5-6; abundance: few; j_gene: TRBJ1-6; CDR3nt: TGTGCCAGCAGCGGGCCCGACAGGGGGCGGTGGAATTCACCCCTCCACTTT; CDR3aa: CASSGPDRGRWNSPLHF
d_gene: TRBD2; v_gene: TRBV12-3/TRBV12-4; abundance: many; j_gene: TRBJ2-2; CDR3nt: TGTGCCAGCAGTTTTTGGGAGGGTCTCACCGGGGAGCTGTTTTTT; CDR3aa: CASSFWEGLTGELFF
d_gene: TRBD2; v_gene: TRBV13; abundance: NA; j_gene: TRBJ2-3; CDR3nt: TGTGCCAGCAGCTTAGTAGGGCTAGCGGGAGACACAGGAGATACGCAGTATTTT; CDR3aa: CASSLVGLAGDTGDTQYF
d_gene: NA; v_gene: TRBV29-1; abundance: NA; j_gene: TRBJ2-1; CDR3nt: TGCAGCGTTGTCAGACTAGTTTCCAATGAGCAGTTCTTC; CDR3aa: CSVVRLVSNEQFF
d_gene: NA; v_gene: TRBV3-1; abundance: few; j_gene: TRBJ2-1; CDR3nt: TGTGCCAGCAGCCAAGGGGGGCGGAGGGCGGATGAGCAGTTCTTC; CDR3aa: CASSQGGRRADEQFF
d_gene: TRBD1; v_gene: TRBV4-1; abundance: NA; j_gene: TRBJ2-5; CDR3nt: TGCGCCAGCAGCCAAGATCGGGCCGGGACAGGGCTAGAGACCCAGTACTTC; CDR3aa: CASSQDRAGTGLETQYF
d_gene: NA; v_gene: TRBV20-1; abundance: NA; j_gene: TRBJ2-3; CDR3nt: TGCAGTGCTGGGGTGTTCAGCACAGATACGCAGTATTTT; CDR3aa: CSAGVFSTDTQYF
d_gene: TRBD1; v_gene: TRBV11-1; abundance: few; j_gene: TRBJ1-5; CDR3nt: TGTGCCAGCAGCTTAGGGCCGGGTCGGGGTTTCATAAGACAGGGGGCTGGTCAGCCCCAGCATTTT; CDR3aa: CASSLGPGRGFIRQGAGQPQHF
d_gene: NA; v_gene: TRBV7-9; abundance: few; j_gene: TRBJ2-5; CDR3nt: TGTGCCAGCAGCTTAGTACAGGGAAAAGAGACCCAGTACTTC; CDR3aa: CASSLVQGKETQYF
d_gene: NA; v_gene: TRBV12-3/TRBV12-4; abundance: few; j_gene: TRBJ1-5; CDR3nt: TGTGCCAGCAGTTGGACCGGACAGCCCATCAGGCCCCAGCATTTT; CDR3aa: CASSWTGQPIRPQHF
d_gene: NA; v_gene: TRBV2; abundance: NA; j_gene: TRBJ2-7; CDR3nt: TGTGCCAGCAGTGGGGGACGGGCAGGCTACGAGCAGTACTTC; CDR3aa: CASSGGRAGYEQYF
d_gene: NA; v_gene: TRBV20-1; abundance: many; j_gene: TRBJ2-5; CDR3nt: TGCAGTGCTAGCCCGTCCAGGGCCCAAGAGACCCAGTACTTC; CDR3aa: CSASPSRAQETQYF
d_gene: NA; v_gene: TRBV20-1; abundance: many; j_gene: TRBJ2-2; CDR3nt: TGCAGTGCTAGGGGGGCTGCGGGAGTCGACACCGGGGAGCTGTTTTTT; CDR3aa: CSARGAAGVDTGELFF
d_gene: NA; v_gene: TRBV7-8; abundance: NA; j_gene: TRBJ2-7; CDR3nt: TGTGCCAGCAGCCCGTTGGGGGGGCGCCCCTACGAGCAGTACTTC; CDR3aa: CASSPLGGRPYEQYF
d_gene: NA; v_gene: TRBV27; abundance: NA; j_gene: TRBJ2-3; CDR3nt: TGTGCCAGCAGTTTATCTCGCTTCTTCACAGATACGCAGTATTTT; CDR3aa: CASSLSRFFTDTQYF
d_gene: NA; v_gene: TRBV12-3/TRBV12-4; abundance: NA; j_gene: TRBJ1-2; CDR3nt: TGTGCCAGCAGAGGGTGGGGGGCAGACTATGGCTACACCTTC; CDR3aa: CASRGWGADYGYTF
d_gene: TRBD2; v_gene: TRBV10-3; abundance: many; j_gene: TRBJ2-1; CDR3nt: TGTGCCATCAGTGGGACTAGCGGGGGGAACGTCTACAATGAGCAGTTCTTC; CDR3aa: CAISGTSGGNVYNEQFF
d_gene: TRBD2; v_gene: TRBV29-1; abundance: many; j_gene: TRBJ2-2; CDR3nt: TGCAGCGTTGCGGCCCGGGAGGTCACCGGGGAGCTGTTTTTT; CDR3aa: CSVAAREVTGELFF
d_gene: NA; v_gene: TRBV4-2; abundance: many; j_gene: TRBJ2-3; CDR3nt: TGTGCCAGCAGCCCCGGAGGGGGCACAGATACGCAGTATTTT; CDR3aa: CASSPGGGTDTQYF
d_gene: NA; v_gene: TRBV12-3/TRBV12-4; abundance: NA; j_gene: TRBJ1-1; CDR3nt: TGTGCCAGCAGTTCGGAGGCTGAAGCTTTCTTT; CDR3aa: CASSSEAEAFF
d_gene: NA; v_gene: TRBV25-1; abundance: few; j_gene: TRBJ2-3; CDR3nt: TGTGCCAGCAGCGTGGGGCGGGGTTCAAATACGCAGTATTTT; CDR3aa: CASSVGRGSNTQYF
d_gene: NA; v_gene: TRBV29-1; abundance: few; j_gene: TRBJ2-3; CDR3nt: TGCAGCGTTTTGAGGGCAGATACGCAGTATTTT; CDR3aa: CSVLRADTQYF
d_gene: TRBD1; v_gene: TRBV5-1; abundance: few; j_gene: TRBJ1-1; CDR3nt: TGCGCCAGCGCCCGGACAGGGGATAACACTGAAGCTTTCTTT; CDR3aa: CASARTGDNTEAFF
d_gene: TRBD1; v_gene: TRBV20-1; abundance: NA; j_gene: TRBJ2-1; CDR3nt: TGCAGTGCTAAGACAGGGGGAGGTGAGCAGTTCTTC; CDR3aa: CSAKTGGGEQFF
d_gene: TRBD1; v_gene: TRBV12-3/TRBV12-4; abundance: NA; j_gene: TRBJ2-3; CDR3nt: TGTGCCAGCAGTTACAGGGGGCGGGCGGATACGCAGTATTTT; CDR3aa: CASSYRGRADTQYF
d_gene: NA; v_gene: TRBV7-3; abundance: NA; j_gene: TRBJ2-3; CDR3nt: TGTGCCAGCAGCTTAAAACTACCAGATACGCAGTATTTT; CDR3aa: CASSLKLPDTQYF
d_gene: NA; v_gene: TRBV10-3; abundance: NA; j_gene: TRBJ1-2; CDR3nt: TGTGCCATCACGGGGCAGAGCAATCCCTTCTATGGCTACACCTTC; CDR3aa: CAITGQSNPFYGYTF